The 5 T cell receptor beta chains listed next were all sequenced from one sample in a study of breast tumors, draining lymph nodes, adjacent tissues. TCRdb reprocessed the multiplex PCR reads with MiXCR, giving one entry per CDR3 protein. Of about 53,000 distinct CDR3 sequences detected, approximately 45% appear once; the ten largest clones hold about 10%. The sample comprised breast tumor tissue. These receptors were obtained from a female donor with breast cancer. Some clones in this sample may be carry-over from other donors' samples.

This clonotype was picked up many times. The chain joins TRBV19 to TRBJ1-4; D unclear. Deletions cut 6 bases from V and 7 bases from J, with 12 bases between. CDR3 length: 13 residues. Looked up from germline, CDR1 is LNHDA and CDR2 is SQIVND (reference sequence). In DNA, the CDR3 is TGTGCCAGTAGCCGCAGGTACAGTGAAAAACTGTTTTTT. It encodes CASSRRYSEKLFF. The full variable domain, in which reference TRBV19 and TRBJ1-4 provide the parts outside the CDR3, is DGGITQSPKYLFRKEGQNVTLSCEQNLNHDAMYWYRQDPGQGLRLIYYSQIVNDFQKGDIAEGYSVSREKKESFPLTVTSAQKNPTAFYLCASSRRYSEKLFFGSGTQLSVL.

CDR3 coding DNA: TGTGCCAGCAGTGAATCGGTATTCCGAGCTAACTATGGCTACACCTTC. It specifies CASSESVFRANYGYTF. This chain links TRBV2 with TRBJ1-2; D uncertain. The CDR3 has 16 residues. From germline, CDR1 is SNHLY and CDR2 FYNNEI. With 2 bases removed from V and 0 bases from J, the gap between germline ends came to 13 bases. The variable domain in full, with the rest retrieved from reference TRBV2 and TRBJ1-2, is EPEVTQTPSHQVTQMGQEVILRCVPISNHLYFYWYRQILGQKVEFLVSFYNNEISEKSEIFDDQFSVERPDGSNFTLKIRSTKLEDSAMYFCASSESVFRANYGYTFGSGTRLTVV.

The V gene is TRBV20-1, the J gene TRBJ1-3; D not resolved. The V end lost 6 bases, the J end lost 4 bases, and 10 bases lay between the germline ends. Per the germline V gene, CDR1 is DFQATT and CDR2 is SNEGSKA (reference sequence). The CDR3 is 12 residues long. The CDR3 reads CSATAGGNTIYF. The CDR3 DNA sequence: TGCAGTGCGACCGCGGGGGGAAACACCATATATTTT.

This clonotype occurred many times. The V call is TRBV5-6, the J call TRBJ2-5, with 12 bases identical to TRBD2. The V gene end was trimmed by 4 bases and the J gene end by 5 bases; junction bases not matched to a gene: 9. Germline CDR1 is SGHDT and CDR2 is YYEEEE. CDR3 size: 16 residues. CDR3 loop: CASSIWTSGTGETQYF. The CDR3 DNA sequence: TGTGCCAGCAGCATATGGACTAGCGGGACGGGGGAGACCCAGTACTTC.

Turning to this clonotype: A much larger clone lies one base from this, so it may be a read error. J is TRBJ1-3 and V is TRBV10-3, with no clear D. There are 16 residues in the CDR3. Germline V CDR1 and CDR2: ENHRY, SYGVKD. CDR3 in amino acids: CAITEPLWSSGNTVYF. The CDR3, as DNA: TGTGCCATCACCGAACCCCTTTGGAGCTCTGGAAACACCGTATATTTT.